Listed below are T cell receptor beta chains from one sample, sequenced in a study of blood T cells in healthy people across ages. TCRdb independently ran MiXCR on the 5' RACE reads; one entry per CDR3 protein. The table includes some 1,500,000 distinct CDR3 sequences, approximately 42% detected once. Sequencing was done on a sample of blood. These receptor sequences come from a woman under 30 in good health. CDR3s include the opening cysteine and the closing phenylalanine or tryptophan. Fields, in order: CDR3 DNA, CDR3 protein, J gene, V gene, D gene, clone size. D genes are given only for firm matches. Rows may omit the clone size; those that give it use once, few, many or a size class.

TGTGCCAGCACTTCAGAAGCGGGGAGAGGTGGCACCGGGGAGCTGTTTTTT,CASTSEAGRGGTGELFF,TRBJ2-2,TRBV27,TRBD2,NA
TGTGCCAGCAGCTTGAGTCTAGCGGGAGTAGGGGTCTACAATGAGCAGTTCTTC,CASSLSLAGVGVYNEQFF,TRBJ2-1,TRBV11-1,TRBD2,NA
TGTGCCAGCAGTTATTTCGGGACTAGCGGGAGAAAGGATGAGCAGTTCTTC,CASSYFGTSGRKDEQFF,TRBJ2-1,TRBV6-5,TRBD2,NA
TGTGCCAGCAACCCCTGGCTAGCGGGGGGTCGGCAGACCCAGTACTTC,CASNPWLAGGRQTQYF,TRBJ2-5,TRBV21-1,NA,few
TGTGCCCGACCGCCAGGGGTTAATGAAAAACTGTTTTTT,CARPPGVNEKLFF,TRBJ1-4,TRBV21-1,NA,NA
TGTGCCAGCAGCAAACGGGATGGAGGGGGCGATCAGCCCCAGCATTTT,CASSKRDGGGDQPQHF,TRBJ1-5,TRBV7-9,TRBD1,few
TGCAGTGCTATTTCAGCGGGGGGACTTGGAGCAGATACGCAGTATTTT,CSAISAGGLGADTQYF,TRBJ2-3,TRBV20-1,TRBD2,few
TGTGCCACCAGCAGAGTTCGGAGCTACGAGCAGTACTTC,CATSRVRSYEQYF,TRBJ2-7,TRBV15,NA,NA
TGTGCCGGGCAGGCCCGCAATCAGCCCCAGCATTTT,CAGQARNQPQHF,TRBJ1-5,TRBV28,NA,NA
TGTGCCAGCAGCTCCCACTGGGGGCTAAGGGTTAACACTGAAGCTTTCTTT,CASSSHWGLRVNTEAFF,TRBJ1-1,TRBV11-2,NA,NA
TGCGCCAGCAGCCAGTTGGGGGCCTCCTACAATGAGCAGTACTTC,CASSQLGASYNEQYF,TRBJ2-7,TRBV4-1,NA,few
TGTGCCAGCAGTCGACGGAAGGGACAAGGTACGGAGCCCCAGCATTTT,CASSRRKGQGTEPQHF,TRBJ1-5,TRBV2,NA,few
TGCGCCAGCAGCCAAGGAGGGACAGCAACTAATGAAAAACTGTTTTTT,CASSQGGTATNEKLFF,TRBJ1-4,TRBV4-3,TRBD1,few
TGCGCCAGCAGCCAAGATATGTACCAGCCCCAGCATTTT,CASSQDMYQPQHF,TRBJ1-5,TRBV4-3,NA,NA
TGTGCCAGCAGCGACAGGGCGGCTAATGAAAAACTGTTTTTT,CASSDRAANEKLFF,TRBJ1-4,TRBV6-6,TRBD1,few
TGCAGTGCTTCTTCTACAGGGGGCTCCATCTATGGCTACACCTTC,CSASSTGGSIYGYTF,TRBJ1-2,TRBV20-1,TRBD1,many
TGCGCCAGCAGTTGGGGCGGGGGGGCCATCGATGAGCAGTTCTTC,CASSWGGGAIDEQFF,TRBJ2-1,TRBV5-1,TRBD2,NA
TGTGCCAGCAGCTTAACAGCCAACGACGGTCTCTATCGGTCCGGCTACACCTTC,CASSLTANDGLYRSGYTF,TRBJ1-2,TRBV7-2,NA,once
TGTGCCAGTATGTCGGAGAGTCAATCACTGAACACTGAAGCTTTCTTT,CASMSESQSLNTEAFF,TRBJ1-1,TRBV19,NA,NA
TGTGCCTGGAGTGAAGTTGATACGCAGTATTTT,CAWSEVDTQYF,TRBJ2-3,TRBV30,NA,NA
TGCAGCGCTGCGGGCTGGGGGGGCACTGAAGCTTTCTTT,CSAAGWGGTEAFF,TRBJ1-1,TRBV29-1,NA,few
TGTGCCAGCAGTTCGGGACAGGGATGGGCCCGAGGTAGCAATCAGCCCCAGCATTTT,CASSSGQGWARGSNQPQHF,TRBJ1-5,TRBV6-5,TRBD1,once
TGTGCCAGCAGCCCCAGGACAGGGGCGTGGGACTTCTACAATGAGCAGTACTTC,CASSPRTGAWDFYNEQYF,TRBJ2-5,TRBV7-8,TRBD1,NA
TGCAGTGCTAGAGATCGGCGCATTTGGACTGAAGCTTTCTTT,CSARDRRIWTEAFF,TRBJ1-1,TRBV20-1,NA,NA
TGCGCCAGCAGCCAGGGGGACAGGGCGAACACTGAAGCTTTCTTT,CASSQGDRANTEAFF,TRBJ1-1,TRBV4-1,TRBD1,NA
TGCAGTGCCAAGGGGGCGTACAATGAGCAGTTCTTC,CSAKGAYNEQFF,TRBJ2-1,TRBV20-1,TRBD1,NA
TGCAGTGCCAGGACAGGGGAGGGATACGAGCAGTACTTC,CSARTGEGYEQYF,TRBJ2-7,TRBV20-1,TRBD1,few
TGCGCCAGCAGCCAACCCAAGACCTCGGGCTATGGCTACACCTTC,CASSQPKTSGYGYTF,TRBJ1-2,TRBV4-1,NA,NA
TGTGCCAGCTCACCAGTTACTCGGGGGAGCACCCAAGAGACCCAGTACTTC,CASSPVTRGSTQETQYF,TRBJ2-5,TRBV18,NA,NA
TGTGCCAGCAGCCACTACTACAATGAGCAGTTCTTC,CASSHYYNEQFF,TRBJ2-1,TRBV7-2,NA,NA
TGCAGTGCCACAGGGTATCAGTCGTACGAGCAGTACTTC,CSATGYQSYEQYF,TRBJ2-7,TRBV20-1,NA,NA
TGTGCCAGCCTCGGGGCGCAAGGAGAAAAACTGTTTTTT,CASLGAQGEKLFF,TRBJ1-4,TRBV12-3/TRBV12-4,NA,few
TGTGCCAGCAGCACCCTCACTAGCGGGGATTACAATGAGCAGTACTTC,CASSTLTSGDYNEQYF,TRBJ2-7,TRBV21-1,NA,NA
TGTGCCCGCAACAATGAGCAGTACTTC,CARNNEQYF,TRBJ2-5,TRBV28,NA,NA
TGTGCCAGCAGTACGATTAGCGGGAGGGCCAGTGAGAATGAGCAGTTCTTC,CASSTISGRASENEQFF,TRBJ2-1,TRBV27,TRBD2,NA
TGTGCCAGCACCAGACAGGTGGTGGGCACTGAAGCTTTCTTT,CASTRQVVGTEAFF,TRBJ1-1,TRBV12-3/TRBV12-4,NA,NA
TGCAGTGCCCTGGAGCCGGGAGAAGCTTTCTTT,CSALEPGEAFF,TRBJ1-1,TRBV20-1,NA,NA
TGCGCCAGCAGCATACGCCTACAGGGGTCTGGGGCCAACGTCCTGACTTTC,CASSIRLQGSGANVLTF,TRBJ2-6,TRBV5-1,TRBD1,few
TGTGCCAGCAGCTTGTCCCCGAACAATGAGCAGTTCTTC,CASSLSPNNEQFF,TRBJ2-1,TRBV7-2,NA,NA
TGTGCCAGCAGTTTATACCGCCAAGAGACCCAGTACTTC,CASSLYRQETQYF,TRBJ2-5,TRBV27,NA,many
TGTGCCAGCAGTGTGAGTGGGGCCTCCTACAATGAGCAGTTCTTC,CASSVSGASYNEQFF,TRBJ2-1,TRBV25-1,NA,few
TGTGCCAGCTCACCGGATCCGACTTGGAACACTGAAGCTTTCTTT,CASSPDPTWNTEAFF,TRBJ1-1,TRBV18,NA,NA
TGCGCCAGCAGCTTTTCCTTTAGCAATCAGCCCCAGCATTTT,CASSFSFSNQPQHF,TRBJ1-5,TRBV5-1,NA,few
TGTGCCATCAGTGAGGCGCACTCAACCGGGGAGCTGTTTTTT,CAISEAHSTGELFF,TRBJ2-2,TRBV10-3,NA,NA
TGTGCCAGCAGCTCAATCATCTACGAGCAGTACTTC,CASSSIIYEQYF,TRBJ2-7,TRBV7-2,NA,NA
TGTGCCAGCAGCTTAGTAAAGGGTGAAGCTTTCTTT,CASSLVKGEAFF,TRBJ1-1,TRBV7-2,NA,NA
TGTGCTAGTGGTTCATCGAGGATGAACACTGAAGCTTTCTTT,CASGSSRMNTEAFF,TRBJ1-1,TRBV12-5,NA,many
TGTGCCTGGAGTGGAAGATCCCTGAGGAATCAGCCCCAGCATTTT,CAWSGRSLRNQPQHF,TRBJ1-5,TRBV30,NA,few
TGTGCCAGCAGCTCCGGACGGGATTGGGAAAATGAAAAACTGTTTTTT,CASSSGRDWENEKLFF,TRBJ1-4,TRBV7-9,NA,NA
TGTGCCATCATCCCGGGGGTGTATAGCAATCAGCCCCAGCATTTT,CAIIPGVYSNQPQHF,TRBJ1-5,TRBV10-3,NA,NA
TGTGCCAGCAGCTTAGCGGTGACGGTTAGCAATCAGCCCCAGCATTTT,CASSLAVTVSNQPQHF,TRBJ1-5,TRBV7-2,NA,NA
TGTGCCAGCAGAAAAATCAGGGGTCGGACGGGAAACACCATATATTTT,CASRKIRGRTGNTIYF,TRBJ1-3,TRBV11-2,NA,once
TGCGCCAGCAGTCGGGACACAGGCTACGAGCAGTACTTC,CASSRDTGYEQYF,TRBJ2-7,TRBV4-3,NA,many